The TCR beta chain described here comes from a study of blood T cell repertoires in COVID-19. Overall study context: Samples taken during acute and convalescent COVID-19 were collected in the United States, Italy and Spain. PBMCs, B-cell-depleted T cells, or T cells were the source of the cDNA or gDNA that made up the material.

In the source study's methods: Estimation of nucleated cell counts was performed using reference gene primer amplification. Using immunoSEQ multiplex PCR, the repertoire was profiled, and TCRdb retains in-frame clones only, with some absent. The DNA gave D and trimming, while V, J and clone size come from that table. This table holds under 200,000 clones, about 80% found once. This clone has more than one count but fewer than ten. The germline V gene has CDR1 SEHNR and CDR2 FQNEAQ (reference sequence). The CDR3 contains 11 residues. Trimming took off 8 bases at V and 10 bases at J, with 14 bases between the two ends.

The chain uses TRBV7-9 and TRBJ1-2, with a weak D call TRBD1 (6 bases). The source of this sequence is a human donor with acute or convalescent COVID-19. The donor label of this sample is uncertain. The sample taken for sequencing was peripheral blood. The CDR3 DNA sequence: TGTGCCAGCGGCCGGGACACCTTCTACACCTTC. As protein: CASGRDTFYTF.